This is a list of T cell receptor beta chains from one sample in a study of blood T cell repertoires in COVID-19. Generated by immunoSEQ multiplex PCR, the TCRdb table keeps only in-frame clones and is missing some. The repertoire consists of 150,000 to 200,000 clones, with around 87% occurring once and the leading ten covering approximately 2.7%. The source material was peripheral blood. These TCRs come from a man between 35 and 55 years old with active or convalescent COVID-19. The CDR3 runs from the conserved cysteine through the conserved F or W.

J gene | V gene | CDR3 protein
TRBJ1-3 | TRBV5-1 | CASASGGGARNTIYF
TRBJ1-2 | TRBV4-1 | CASSQDRAGSDYTF
TRBJ1-2 | TRBV25-1 | CASSEYDRANYGYTF
TRBJ1-1 | TRBV5-5 | CASSLRVGGTEAFF
TRBJ1-4 | TRBV6-5 | CASRPRVLNEKLFF
TRBJ1-4 | TRBV4-3 | CASSQGGHGEKLFF
TRBJ1-5 | TRBV25-1 | CASQGNTSNQPQHF
TRBJ1-2 | TRBV5-5 | CASSHRGGDYGYTF
TRBJ1-3 | TRBV7-9 | CASSLAPRLKYSGNTIYF
TRBJ1-1 | TRBV5-1 | CASTPTERNTEAFF
TRBJ1-3 | TRBV18 | CASSPGTQENTIYF
TRBJ1-5 | TRBV6-5 | CASSNDKPQHF
TRBJ2-3 | TRBV5-1 | CASSPGTGDNTDTQYF
TRBJ1-1 | TRBV19 | CASSANRGTEAFF
TRBJ1-2 | TRBV28 | CASSPSPGQAPGVRYTF
TRBJ2-2 | TRBV7-7 | CASSPRIPSGGAGGELFF
TRBJ1-1 | TRBV2 | CATDRLTGGRTEAFF
TRBJ1-2 | TRBV18 | CASSPQGGADGYTF
TRBJ1-5 | TRBV6-6 | CASSRWGQGAGIQPQHF
TRBJ1-5 | TRBV5-4 | CASSLYGDDQPQHF
TRBJ1-1 | TRBV5-6 | CASSFWTANTEAFF
TRBJ1-5 | TRBV7-8 | CASSGGTGRGNQPQHF
TRBJ1-2 | TRBV7-3 | CASSSGTLEGYTF
TRBJ2-1 | TRBV4-3 | CASSQEWAGQGVYNEQFF
TRBJ1-1 | TRBV2 | CASGSGASEAFF
TRBJ1-5 | TRBV28 | CASSLNLWTGANQPQHF
TRBJ1-1 | TRBV11-1 | CASSHDTGIRVF
TRBJ2-5 | TRBV18 | CASSQQGSNLGETQYF
TRBJ2-7 | TRBV7-6 | CASSVQGAYEQYF
TRBJ1-1 | TRBV10-2 | CASSAGVNTEAFF
TRBJ2-2 | TRBV5-5 | CASSLGGSNTGELFF
TRBJ1-2 | TRBV3-1/TRBV3-2 | CASSQGGGGGNYGYTF
TRBJ1-2 | TRBV2 | CASSEAPPQRNYGYTF
TRBJ1-2 | TRBV5-6 | CASSSLRQAYLYGYTF
TRBJ2-4 | TRBV12-3/TRBV12-4 | CASSRRGRDIQYF
TRBJ1-1 | TRBV3-1/TRBV3-2 | CASSQTTGNTEAFF
TRBJ1-3 | TRBV10-2 | CASREPSRSSTIYF
TRBJ1-6 | TRBV18 | CASSPTDRVNSPLHF
TRBJ2-6 | TRBV7-9 | CASSLVAGRGANVLTF
TRBJ1-5 | TRBV6-1 | CASSELPGRNQPQHF